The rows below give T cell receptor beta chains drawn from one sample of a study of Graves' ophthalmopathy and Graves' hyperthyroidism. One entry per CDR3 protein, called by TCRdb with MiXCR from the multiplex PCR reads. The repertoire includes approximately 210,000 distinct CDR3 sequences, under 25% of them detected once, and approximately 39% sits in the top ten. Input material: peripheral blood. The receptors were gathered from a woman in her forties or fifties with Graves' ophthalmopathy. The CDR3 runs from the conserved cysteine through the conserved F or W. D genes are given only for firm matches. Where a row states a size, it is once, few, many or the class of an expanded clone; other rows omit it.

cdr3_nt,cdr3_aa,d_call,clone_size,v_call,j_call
TGTGCCAGCACCCCCCAGCGGGATGGCGTGACCCAGTACTTC,CASTPQRDGVTQYF,TRBD2,many,TRBV28,TRBJ2-5
TGTGCCAGCAGCGCGGACACCTCCTATAATTCACCCCTCCACTTT,CASSADTSYNSPLHF,.,.,TRBV7-3,TRBJ1-6
TGCAGTGCTAGGGGTAGCGGGAGGGACCCCCAGTACTTC,CSARGSGRDPQYF,TRBD2,many,TRBV20-1,TRBJ2-7
TGTGCCAGCACACCCGACGGAGGCAATCAGCCCCAGCATTTT,CASTPDGGNQPQHF,.,many,TRBV2,TRBJ1-5
TGCGCCAGCAGCCGAGGGGACACACAAGAGACCCAGTACTTC,CASSRGDTQETQYF,.,.,TRBV5-1,TRBJ2-5
TGTGCCAGCAGCCCCGGGACTAGCGGGAGGGCCGGGGAGCTGTTTTTT,CASSPGTSGRAGELFF,TRBD2,few,TRBV11-1,TRBJ2-2
TGCAGTGCTAGTAGGGCGGGACTGAGCTCCTACGAGCAGTACTTC,CSASRAGLSSYEQYF,.,many,TRBV20-1,TRBJ2-7
TGCGCCAGCAGCCAAGTGGGGGGAAATCTACGCGAGCAGTACTTC,CASSQVGGNLREQYF,.,few,TRBV4-1,TRBJ2-7
TGTGCCAGCAGTTACGGAAACAGGGGGGCGAACACTGAAGCTTTCTTT,CASSYGNRGANTEAFF,TRBD1,.,TRBV6-5,TRBJ1-1
TGTGCCAGCAGCTTATCGTCGGCAGGGGAAGAGACCCAGTACTTC,CASSLSSAGEETQYF,.,many,TRBV7-8,TRBJ2-5
TGTGCCAGCAGACAGGGGGCCGACTATGGCTACACCTTC,CASRQGADYGYTF,TRBD1,.,TRBV27,TRBJ1-2
TGTGCCAGCGAGGGACTAGCACAGACCCAGTACTTC,CASEGLAQTQYF,TRBD2,many,TRBV7-9,TRBJ2-5
TGTGCCAGCCGAAAGGAGCTAGCGGGATCCTCCTACGAGCAGTACTTC,CASRKELAGSSYEQYF,TRBD2,many,TRBV19,TRBJ2-7
TGTGCCAGCAGTGAAGGGGAGGCCTCTTTTATGGCCATATATTTT,CASSEGEASFMAIYF,.,.,TRBV6-1,TRBJ1-3
TGTGCCAGCAGTTACGGCAGAACCACCGGGGAGCTGTTTTTT,CASSYGRTTGELFF,.,many,TRBV6-5,TRBJ2-2
TGTGCCAGCAGTCGGGACAGGGACCTCTACTATGGCTACACCTTC,CASSRDRDLYYGYTF,TRBD1,many,TRBV2,TRBJ1-2
TGTGCCAGCGCACTCTCTAGCGGCAATCAGCCCCAGCATTTT,CASALSSGNQPQHF,.,few,TRBV6-2/TRBV6-3,TRBJ1-5
TGTGCCAGCAGCCAAGCTCCTGGATACGAGCAGTACTTC,CASSQAPGYEQYF,.,few,TRBV3-1,TRBJ2-7
TGTGCCAGCAGCTACGATCCCGAGCGGGGCAGGGCTTTCTTT,CASSYDPERGRAFF,.,many,TRBV7-2,TRBJ1-1
TGTGCCAGCAGTCCGACTAGCGGGAGGGCCCGTTGGGAGACCCAGTACTTC,CASSPTSGRARWETQYF,TRBD2,.,TRBV28,TRBJ2-5
TGTGCCAGCAGTTTAAGAGAGACCACTGAAGCTTTCTTT,CASSLRETTEAFF,.,many,TRBV27,TRBJ1-1
TGTGCCAGCAGTGATTTTGGACTAGCGGGAGACGAGCAGTACTTC,CASSDFGLAGDEQYF,TRBD2,many,TRBV2,TRBJ2-7
TGTGCCAGCAGCCAAGGAGGCCGGTCTAGCTACACCTTC,CASSQGGRSSYTF,.,few,TRBV3-1,TRBJ1-2
TGTGCCAGCAGTGATACACAGGGGAACACTGAAGCTTCCTTT,CASSDTQGNTEASF,TRBD1,.,TRBV2,TRBJ1-1
TGTGCCAGCAGTGTCGGGGGGCGTACTTCCTACGAGCAGTACTTC,CASSVGGRTSYEQYF,.,few,TRBV6-1,TRBJ2-7
TGCGCCAGCAGCTTGGAGCCAGGGCTCAATCAGCCCCAGCATTTT,CASSLEPGLNQPQHF,.,many,TRBV5-1,TRBJ1-5
TGTGCCAGTAACGCCGGGACAGGGGGCGGAATGCCCCAGCATTTT,CASNAGTGGGMPQHF,TRBD1,few,TRBV19,TRBJ1-5
TGTGCCAGCACCCGAGGGGGTTCGGGAAATACTAGAGGCTACACCTTC,CASTRGGSGNTRGYTF,.,few,TRBV6-1,TRBJ1-2
TGTGCCAGCAGTAAGGCGGGAGCGGGTGAGACCCAGTACTTC,CASSKAGAGETQYF,TRBD2,many,TRBV6-2/TRBV6-3,TRBJ2-5
TGTGCCAGCAGCGACAGGGGGGACGAGTCACCCCTCCACTTT,CASSDRGDESPLHF,TRBD1,.,TRBV13,TRBJ1-6
TGCGCCAGCAGCTTGAGACATCTACCCGGGGAGCTGTTTTTT,CASSLRHLPGELFF,.,many,TRBV5-1,TRBJ2-2
TGTGCCAGCAGTGAAGTGGGTAGCGGGAGGGCCTTCGAGCAGTACTTC,CASSEVGSGRAFEQYF,TRBD2,many,TRBV2,TRBJ2-7
TGTGCCAGCAGTTCTCACGGACGGCAAGAGACCCAGTACTTC,CASSSHGRQETQYF,.,many,TRBV27,TRBJ2-5
TGTGCCAGCAGTTACTCGTATGACACCTCCTACGAGCAGTACTTC,CASSYSYDTSYEQYF,.,many,TRBV6-5,TRBJ2-7
TGTGCCAGCAGTTACAAACAGGGGGCACACACCTTC,CASSYKQGAHTF,TRBD1,many,TRBV6-5,TRBJ1-2
TGTGCCAGCAGCTTAGGCAGCGGGGCGGCCTCCAAGCAGTACTTC,CASSLGSGAASKQYF,TRBD2,.,TRBV7-2,TRBJ2-7
TGTGCCAGCAGTTTACCGGTTGGCCCAACGAGGGAGGGAGAGACCCAGTACTTC,CASSLPVGPTREGETQYF,TRBD2,many,TRBV27,TRBJ2-5
TGTGCCAGCAGCCAAACCCTGGACGGAACCTCCTCGTACTTC,CASSQTLDGTSSYF,.,.,TRBV7-2,TRBJ2-5
TGTGCCAGCAGTTCCCTCAACGTCCAGACCCAGTACTTC,CASSSLNVQTQYF,.,many,TRBV6-5,TRBJ2-5
TGTGCCAGCAGGAGGACAGGGTCGCGAGAGCAGTACTTC,CASRRTGSREQYF,TRBD1,many,TRBV6-4,TRBJ2-7
TGCGCCAGCAGCTTGGACGAGGGAAGGCGGGTGAATGGCTACACCTTC,CASSLDEGRRVNGYTF,.,few,TRBV5-1,TRBJ1-2
TGTGCCAGCAATGACAGGGGAAACATTCAGTACTTC,CASNDRGNIQYF,TRBD1,.,TRBV25-1,TRBJ2-4
TGTGCCAGCAGTTTTCTTACGGACAGGGCCTACGAGCAGTACTTC,CASSFLTDRAYEQYF,TRBD1,many,TRBV28,TRBJ2-7
TGCGCCAGCAGCCAAGAGGACGGGAAAAGGGGCTACACCTTC,CASSQEDGKRGYTF,.,many,TRBV4-1,TRBJ1-2
TGTGCCACACACAGGGGGACCGGGGAGCTGTTTTTT,CATHRGTGELFF,TRBD1,.,TRBV6-1,TRBJ2-2
TGTGCCAGCACTCCCCTCCGGGCCCAGAACACTGAAGCTTTCTTT,CASTPLRAQNTEAFF,.,.,TRBV6-2/TRBV6-3,TRBJ1-1
TGTGCCAGCGGCGGAATGGGGGGGAATTTCTTT,CASGGMGGNFF,.,few,TRBV6-2/TRBV6-3,TRBJ1-1
TGTGCCAGCTCACATATCCCGGGACCCAACTATGGCTACACCTTC,CASSHIPGPNYGYTF,.,.,TRBV18,TRBJ1-2
TGTGCCAGCAGTTACACAAAAACTAGCGGGAGCTACGAGCAGTACTTC,CASSYTKTSGSYEQYF,TRBD2,many,TRBV6-2/TRBV6-3,TRBJ2-7
TGTGCCAGCACCAGACTGAGCTCCTACGAGCAGTACTTC,CASTRLSSYEQYF,.,many,TRBV7-9,TRBJ2-7
TGTGCCAGCAGTGACAGACTCCGTGGCTACACCTTC,CASSDRLRGYTF,.,many,TRBV2,TRBJ1-2
TGCAGTGCCCGGACAGGGAACGAGCAGTACTTC,CSARTGNEQYF,TRBD1,many,TRBV20-1,TRBJ2-7
TGTGCCAGCAGCTTCGAACGCCTCCCGTCCTCGTGGCAGTACTTC,CASSFERLPSSWQYF,.,many,TRBV11-2,TRBJ2-7